This T cell receptor (beta chain) was sequenced in a study of shared clonotypes between healthy human individuals (dated by TCRdb to 2019 to 2021). For the wider study: Three men and a couple of women, aged 18 to 49 years, made up the cohort. For each donor, CD4 naive and CD4 memory were each given three plates, CD8 naive was given two plates, and CD8 memory was given one plate. The study deeply sequenced blood TCR repertoires of five healthy adults to estimate repertoire size and the extent of clonotype sharing between individuals. Libraries were prepared and TCR repertoires were sequenced by different laboratories using diverse techniques, in order to increase sequencing depth and limit assay-specific biases. Each donor's leukapheresis produced roughly between roughly 0.9 and 8.9 billion PBMCs.

Donors were healthy HIV-negative adults with no recently reported acute infections or vaccinations. All donors were Caucasian adults living in Nashville, Tennessee, USA. Magnetic negative selection was used to enrich CD4+ T cells, after which naive cells were positively selected on CD45RA and the negative fraction became the memory subset. Blood was obtained by leukapheresis, after which PBMCs were separated by Ficoll-Histopaque density gradient centrifugation and cryopreserved in liquid nitrogen vapor phase. Analytical flow cytometry was used to check the purity and quantity of every magnetically sorted T cell population. From each sorted fraction, genomic DNA was isolated and quantified by UV absorbance on a Nanodrop 2000c. Points on this clone: The antigen it binds to is not known. The input lacks base qualities; no much larger clone sits a single base away.

TCR CDR3 regions were amplified from genomic DNA by multiplex PCR using the deep immunoSEQ assay. Extracted genomic DNA from each cell subset was spread evenly across all wells of several immunoSEQ 96-well plates, with each plate serving as a replicate. For sorted subsets, about 210 ng of genomic DNA, equivalent to 25,000 to 35,000 T cell genomes, went into each replicate PCR. Purified libraries were measured with a Qubit 3.0 fluorometer, size-checked on a Bioanalyzer 2100, and measured again with the KAPA Library Quantification kit. Every immunoSEQ 96-well plate was sequenced on a separate single-read 150-cycle Illumina NextSeq 550 flow cell. The paper's processing steps were these. Because only junctional sequences without quality scores were contained in the immunoSEQ output, filtering matching that applied to full-length reads could not be performed. To assign V/J genes and CDR3, sequences were annotated using PyIR, a Python wrapper for IgBLAST v1.9, with IMGT germline references. Any read was removed if the V/J assignment was weak (E-value above 1e-6), the CDR3 was missing, or the read contained stop codons, out-of-frame junctions, or ambiguous translated residues. V3J clonotypes were defined by identical inferred V gene, J gene, and CDR3 amino acid sequence. The percentage overlap between two repertoires was calculated by dividing the number of shared unique clonotypes by the size of the smaller repertoire. Richness of each repertoire was evaluated using RTK rarefaction, the Chao1 estimator, and Recon v2.1 estimates of unobserved clonotypes. Generation probabilities were computed with OLGA for all TCRbeta clonotypes obtained by the gDNA method from four donors. In its TCRdb copy, this immuneACCESS table keeps in-frame sequences only and misses some clones. Where compared with another copy, unresolved V genes explain less than half of these, and the others have no known cause. D and trimming were read from the DNA, whereas the V and J calls and clone size are those reported in that table. Within this sample are 2.3 million or so clones, with approximately 93% of them counted one time only. The ten top clones hold 0.39% of the sample.

CDR1 and CDR2, looked up from the germline V gene, are SGHRS and YFSETQ. From the cysteine up to the phenylalanine, the CDR3 has a length of 15 residues. The entry retains the CDR3 DNA only, 45 bases that are in frame from base 1. A distance of 21 bases separates the germline ends of V and J, which lose 4 bases and 8 bases respectively. Broader findings and caveats from the paper: Pairwise subsampling indicated that sequencing depth was expected to affect the degree of clonotype sharing among donors. Rarefaction of sorted-subset datasets indicated incomplete sequencing despite the large sequencing depth. Approximately 4.8% of naive CD4, 3.5% of naive CD8, about 2.1% of memory CD4, and roughly 0.4% of memory CD8 clonotypes were shared across a few donors. Higher generation probabilities were observed for clonotypes shared by all four sorted-subset donors than for non-shared clonotypes. Because the study included a small number of donors, the genetic and exposure-history diversity represented was limited. Sampling was restricted to blood, and TCR repertoires in tissues likely differ from the TCR repertoires found in blood. Naive subsets generally had larger estimated clonotype richness than memory subsets.

Sequenced material: naive CD4+ T cells from PBMCs. The sample's cell subset or site label, decoded: CD45RA+ positively selected. The chain uses TRBV5-1 and TRBJ1-2; 6 matching bases give a weak D call of TRBD1. The source is a man aged 18 to 35 in good health. Some clones in this sample may be carry-over from other donors' samples. The bases read TGCGCCAGCAGCCTACAGGGCGCCCACACCCGGGGCTACACCTTC. Translated, it reads CASSLQGAHTRGYTF.